These 21 T cell receptor beta chains originate from one sample sequenced in a study of shared clonotypes between healthy human individuals. Assay used: immunoSEQ multiplex PCR; TCRdb lists only in-frame clones, some missing. Here the sample spans some 1 million clones, roughly 75% being singletons. Sequenced: memory CD4+ T cells sorted from blood. Subset defined: CD45RA-negative fraction. These receptors were taken from a man between 18 and 29 years old in good health.

Worth noting for this clone: A much larger clone is a single base away; this may be a read error. This chain uses TRBV2 with TRBJ1-2; the D is unclear. Germline CDR1 SNHLY, CDR2 FYNNEI. The CDR3 covers 12 residues. CDR3 region: CASTGGVYSYTF. CDR3 in DNA: TGTGCCAGCACCGGCGGTGTCTATAGCTACACCTTC.

Comments on this clone: One end of the junction varies from germline; a read error may be responsible. The chain links TRBV7-9 to TRBJ2-7; D unclear. The germline V gene encodes CDR1 SEHNR and CDR2 FQNEAQ (reference sequence). The length of the CDR3 is 13 residues. The CDR3: CASSLPMVPTLIF. CDR3 DNA: TGTGCCAGCAGCTTACCAATGGTCCCTACTTTAATTTTC.

The V and J genes are TRBV6-1 and TRBJ1-5; TRBD1 is a possible D gene (6 bases). CDR1 is MNHNS, CDR2 SASEGT, per germline. The CDR3 consists of 15 residues. V gave up 6 bases and J gave up 0 bases, with 12 bases separating them. CDR3 loop: CASSGQSVSNQPQHF. The CDR3 DNA reads TGTGCCAGCAGCGGACAGTCGGTTAGCAATCAGCCCCAGCATTTT.

The chain combines TRBV28 with TRBJ2-7; tentatively, D is TRBD1 (5 bases). The CDR3 is made up of 14 amino acids. Trimming shortened V by 8 bases and J by 0 bases, and 14 bases separated the two germline ends. In germline, CDR1 is MDHEN, CDR2 SYDVKM. The CDR3 loop is CASRWGGSSYEQYF. The CDR3 DNA follows: TGTGCCAGCCGATGGGGCGGTAGCTCCTACGAGCAGTACTTC.

In DNA, the CDR3 is TGTGCCAGCAGTGAAGAGGGACTGAGCCTGTATGGCTACACCTTC. As protein: CASSEEGLSLYGYTF. The chain employs TRBV2 and TRBJ1-2; TRBD1 might be the D (5 bases). There are 15 residues in the CDR3. Germline values: CDR1 SNHLY, CDR2 FYNNEI. The V end was cut by 1 base, the J end by 5 bases, with 14 bases between.

In this sample, this clone turned up a few times. The chain links TRBV7-3 to TRBJ2-7, with TRBD1 matching 9 bases. Germline values: CDR1 SGHTA, CDR2 FQGTGA. The CDR3 covers 15 residues. V was pared by 5 bases and J by 5 bases, with 10 bases of the junction left unmatched. DNA for the CDR3: TGTGCCAGCAGCCAAGACAGGGGGTCTTTTCACGAGCAGTACTTC. This encodes CASSQDRGSFHEQYF.

The chain is built from TRBV19 and TRBJ1-5, with D uncertain. The CDR3 has 14 amino acids. The V and J ends lost 3 bases and 7 bases respectively, with 13 bases between them. Germline CDR1 LNHDA, CDR2 SQIVND (reference sequence). In DNA form, the CDR3 reads TGTGCCAGTAGTATCTGGGGTGCGTCCCAGCCCCAGCATTTT. Its translation: CASSIWGASQPQHF.

Written as DNA, the CDR3 is TGTGCCACCCAGCGGGAGGGACCGTACAATGAGCAGTTCTTC. This encodes CATQREGPYNEQFF. The chain employs TRBV6-6 and TRBJ2-1, with 10 bases lining up with TRBD2. The CDR3 extends over 14 amino acids. V shed 10 bases and J 4 bases; nucleotides not matched to a gene: 7. In germline, CDR1 is MNHNY, CDR2 SVGAGI (reference sequence).

This rearrangement joins TRBV28 to TRBJ2-1; 7 bases fit TRBD2. The germline CDR1 and CDR2 sequences are MDHEN and SYDVKM. J gave up 0 bases and V 10 bases, and 18 bases lay outside the gene matches. This CDR3 region has 18 residues. This CDR3 is CATPPNNFGGISYNEQFF. The CDR3 DNA is TGTGCCACTCCACCAAACAATTTCGGGGGGATCTCCTACAATGAGCAGTTCTTC.

The rearrangement joins TRBV11-2 to TRBJ2-3; D is possibly TRBD2 (5 bases). V was trimmed by 0 bases and J by 1 base, leaving 14 bases between them. Germline V lookup: CDR1 SGHAT, CDR2 FQNNGV. This CDR3 is 17 amino acids long. CDR3 sequence reads: CASSLDLQRPRTDTQYF. For the CDR3, the DNA is TGTGCCAGCAGCTTAGATCTCCAGCGGCCCCGCACAGATACGCAGTATTTT.

The V call is TRBV28, the J call TRBJ2-7; D ambiguous. The CDR3 covers 12 residues. V lost 6 bases and J 4 bases, leaving 10 bases between the germline ends. The germline gives CDR1 MDHEN, CDR2 SYDVKM. The CDR3 nucleotides are TGTGCCAGCAGCCCCCGAATTTACGAGCAGTACTTC. Translated: CASSPRIYEQYF.

This clone was found a few times. This chain links TRBV9 with TRBJ1-1, with a possible D match to TRBD1 (6 bases). This CDR3 comprises 13 residues. The germline V gene has CDR1 SGDLS and CDR2 YYNGEE. V lost 1 base and J 3 bases, leaving 7 bases between the germline ends. The CDR3 reads CASSVRGDTEAFF. The DNA of the CDR3 is TGTGCCAGCAGCGTAAGGGGGGACACTGAAGCTTTCTTT.

This clone was seen only a few times. The V and J genes are TRBV30 and TRBJ1-1; D might be TRBD1 (5 bases). V gave up 7 bases and J gave up 1 base, with 10 bases separating them. The CDR3 spans 12 residues. The germline V gene has CDR1 GTSNPN and CDR2 SVGIG (reference sequence). In DNA, the CDR3 is TGTGCCTTCAACAGGAGGAACACTGAAGCTTTCTTT. Protein product: CAFNRRNTEAFF. Together with reference TRBV30 and TRBJ1-1, the CDR3 gives the full variable domain: SQTIHQWPATLVQPVGSPLSLECTVEGTSNPNLYWYRQAAGRGLQLLFYSVGIGQISSEVPQNLSASRPQDRQFILSSKKLLLSDSGFYLCAFNRRNTEAFFGQGTRLTVV.

V is TRBV12-2 and J is TRBJ2-7; TRBD2, the table's D call, was not compared with the DNA. TRBV12-2 is flagged as a pseudogene. The CDR3 sequence is 17 residues long. The CDR3 loop reads CASRLPLGLAGTYEQYF. The CDR3 nucleotides are TGTGCAAGTCGCTTACCCCTCGGACTAGCGGGAACCTACGAGCAGTACTTC.

V and J are TRBV30 and TRBJ1-5; D ambiguous. Trimming shortened V by 3 bases and J by 7 bases, and 16 bases separated the two germline ends. This CDR3 contains 14 residues. Germline V CDR1 and CDR2: GTSNPN, SVGIG (reference sequence). CDR3 amino acids: CAWSLASGSQPQHF. The CDR3 DNA is TGTGCCTGGAGCTTGGCCTCGGGGTCGCAGCCCCAGCATTTT.

The chain couples TRBV27 to TRBJ1-5, with D possibly matching TRBD1 (5 bases). Germline V CDR1 and CDR2: MNHEY, SMNVEV (reference sequence). The CDR3 loop spans 13 amino acids. The V gene lost 5 bases and the J gene lost 2 bases, with 7 bases spanning the gap. In nucleotides, the CDR3 is TGTGCCAGCAGTATGACAGGCAATCAGCCCCAGCATTTT. This gives the protein CASSMTGNQPQHF.

The genes are TRBV7-2 and TRBJ2-2; 7 bases fit TRBD2. This CDR3 region has 16 residues. J was trimmed by 8 bases and V by 4 bases; bases with no gene match: 13. The V gene's germline CDR1 is SGHTA and CDR2 FQGNSA. CDR3 loop: CASSSASGENRGELFF. Written as DNA, the CDR3 is TGTGCCAGCAGCTCCGCTAGCGGAGAAAATCGGGGGGAGCTGTTTTTT.

V gene TRBV28 combines with J gene TRBJ2-1; D gene unclear. The germline V gene encodes CDR1 MDHEN and CDR2 SYDVKM. The CDR3 is 12 residues long. V was pared by 5 bases and J by 7 bases, with 9 bases between. CDR3 DNA sequence: TGTGCCAGCAGTGGGAACGTAAATGAGCAGTTCTTC. This codes for CASSGNVNEQFF.

This sequence joins TRBV9 and TRBJ1-6, with D maybe TRBD1 (6 bases). CDR3 length: 14 amino acids. Germline V CDR1 and CDR2: SGDLS, YYNGEE. The V and J ends lost 3 bases and 5 bases respectively, with 9 bases between them. The CDR3 loop is CASSDRVDNSPLHF. The CDR3 nucleotides are TGTGCCAGCAGCGACAGGGTGGATAATTCACCCCTCCACTTT.

The rearrangement links TRBV6-6 to TRBJ2-1; 9 bases are a match to TRBD1. The V segment lost 7 bases and the J segment 5 bases; nucleotides outside the gene matches: 9. Germline assignment: CDR1 MNHNY and CDR2 SVGAGI (reference sequence). CDR3 size: 15 residues. As DNA, the CDR3 is TGTGCCAGCACCATACAGGGACAGGGACACAATGAGCAGTTCTTC. This sequence encodes CASTIQGQGHNEQFF.

The rearrangement links TRBV12-5 to TRBJ1-5; no definite D call. The CDR3 contains 15 residues. Germline CDR1 and CDR2: LGHNT and FRNRAP. The V end was cut by 0 bases, the J end by 3 bases, with 9 bases between. CDR3 residues: CASGLVRTVNQPQHF. CDR3 bases: TGTGCTAGTGGTTTGGTACGAACAGTCAATCAGCCCCAGCATTTT.